The 7 T cell receptor beta chains below come from one sample, sequenced in a study of T cell repertoires in cytomegalovirus infection. TCRdb re-called the reads through MiXCR, storing one row per CDR3 protein. The data contain 200,000 to 300,000 distinct CDR3 sequences, around 6.6% of them singletons. Sequenced material: PBMCs. The receptors come from a human donor in good health (CMV status not recorded). Some clones in this sample may be carry-over from other donors' samples.

The table lists this clonotype with many counts. The chain employs TRBV7-2 and TRBJ1-2; 7 bases are shared with TRBD1. Trimming took 4 bases from V and 8 from J; bases not matched to a gene: 10. Germline lookup yields CDR1 SGHTA and CDR2 FQGNSA. This CDR3 is built from 14 residues. The CDR3 loop is CASSSETGWGGYTF. DNA for the CDR3: TGTGCCAGCAGCTCCGAGACAGGGTGGGGAGGCTACACCTTC.

This clonotype showed up many times. CDR3 DNA sequence: TGTGCCAGCACTACCCCAGGGGGCTTAGGCAATCAGCCCCAGCATTTT. The encoded protein is CASTTPGGLGNQPQHF. The chain joins TRBV6-6 to TRBJ1-5; 8 bases agree with TRBD1. Trimming cost V 7 bases and J 2 bases; bases outside gene matches: 10. There are 16 residues in the CDR3. Germline loops: CDR1 MNHNY, CDR2 SVGAGI (reference sequence).

This clonotype showed up many times. This rearrangement joins TRBV2 to TRBJ1-2; D not certain. The germline CDR1 and CDR2 sequences are SNHLY and FYNNEI. This CDR3 is 11 amino acids long. Trimming pared 7 bases from V and 3 bases from J, leaving 6 bases between. This chain's CDR3 is CASTGDYGYTF. CDR3 DNA sequence: TGTGCCAGCACCGGGGACTATGGCTACACCTTC.

This clonotype was seen many times. CDR3 DNA: TGTGCCAGCAGCCCTGGTGGAGGGGCCAAGCCCCAGCATTTT. The encoded protein is CASSPGGGAKPQHF. The chain joins TRBV7-8 to TRBJ1-5, with a tentative D call TRBD1 (5 bases). Germline values: CDR1 SGHVS, CDR2 FQNEAQ. The CDR3 is made up of 14 amino acids. V lost 5 bases and J lost 8, with 16 bases in between.

This clonotype was observed at least ten times. The chain has TRBV6-1 and TRBJ2-5; no clear D gene. Germline V gene sequence: CDR1 MNHNS, CDR2 SASEGT. This CDR3 is built from 13 residues. V lost 6 bases and J lost 5, with 13 bases in between. The CDR3 spells CASSSSQMETQYF. DNA of the CDR3: TGTGCCAGCAGCTCGTCTCAGATGGAGACCCAGTACTTC.

This clonotype appeared many times. The rearrangement links TRBV15 to TRBJ2-5; unclear D gene. The V gene's germline CDR1 is LNHNV and CDR2 YYDKDF (reference sequence). CDR3 length: 13 residues. Trimming took off 0 bases at V and 4 bases at J, with 6 bases between the two ends. The DNA for the CDR3 is TGTGCCACCAGCAGAGACCTTGGAGAGACCCAGTACTTC. Its protein is CATSRDLGETQYF.

This clonotype was seen repeatedly, ten times or more. V and J are TRBV6-2 or TRBV6-3 and TRBJ2-5; 7 positions match TRBD2. There are 19 residues in the CDR3. V gave up 6 bases and J gave up 4 bases; unmatched junction bases: 23. Germline V lookup: CDR1 MNHEY, CDR2 SVGEGT. CDR3 DNA: TGTGCCAGCAGCCCCTTGGGAGCGGGGACTACCCTCCGGGGAGAGACCCAGTACTTC. This sequence encodes CASSPLGAGTTLRGETQYF.